This T cell receptor beta chain was sequenced during a study of beta chain features in type 1 diabetes. What was sequenced were expressed TCRB transcripts, since all of the isolated RNA had been reverse transcribed. TCRdb keeps only in-frame clones here, not all; method: immunoSEQ multiplex PCR. The sample lists roughly 380,000 clones, 15% to 20% seen once, with around 0.044% in the top ten. The CDR3 totals 16 residues. Per the germline V gene, CDR1 is SGHVS and CDR2 is FNYEAQ. V lost 4 bases and J lost 4, with 20 bases in between. This clone was observed a single time. This chain joins TRBV7-6 and TRBJ2-7, with D maybe TRBD2 (6 bases). This receptor was identified in a woman under 30 in good health. Source material: naive CD4+ T cells from blood. As DNA, the CDR3 is TGTGCCAGCAGCTCCCCGCGGGGAAAGGAGCGATACGAGCAGTACTTC. Translation gives CASSSPRGKERYEQYF.